The 9 T cell receptor beta chains below all came from one sample that was sequenced in a study of cytomegalovirus exposure and HLA in healthy donors. PCR primers comprised 60 Vbeta and 13 Jbeta primers. Assay used: immunoSEQ multiplex PCR; TCRdb lists only in-frame clones, some missing. The sample contains around 200,000 clones, around 83% of which appear only once. Sequencing input: PBMCs. These TCRs come from a man in his fifties in good health and CMV-seronegative.

The chain has TRBV7-2 and TRBJ1-5; no firm D call. This CDR3 is built from 14 residues. The germline gives CDR1 SGHTA, CDR2 FQGNSA. Trimming pared 5 bases from V and 5 bases from J, leaving 13 bases between. CDR3 sequence reads: CASSLRGGDQPQHF. CDR3 nucleotides: TGTGCCAGCAGCCTCCGGGGTGGAGATCAGCCCCAGCATTTT.

J is TRBJ1-4 and V is TRBV7-8; 8 bases align to TRBD1. Trimming took 8 bases from V and 7 from J; bases not matched to a gene: 9. The CDR3 loop spans 14 amino acids. Germline V CDR1 and CDR2: SGHVS, FQNEAQ. CDR3 DNA: TGTGCCAGCCAACTACAGGGGGGGAGTGAAAAACTGTTTTTT. Residues: CASQLQGGSEKLFF.

J is TRBJ2-7 and V is TRBV30; 8 bases align to TRBD1. The V gene's germline CDR1 is GTSNPN and CDR2 SVGIG (reference sequence). Trimming took 5 bases from V and 0 from J; bases not matched to a gene: 6. The CDR3 is 14 amino acids. As DNA, the CDR3 is TGTGCCTGGGGTCAGACAGGGGCCTCCTACGAGCAGTACTTC. This sequence encodes CAWGQTGASYEQYF. The full variable domain, in which reference TRBV30 and TRBJ2-7 provide the parts outside the CDR3, is SQTIHQWPATLVQPVGSPLSLECTVEGTSNPNLYWYRQAAGRGLQLLFYSVGIGQISSEVPQNLSASRPQDRQFILSSKKLLLSDSGFYLCAWGQTGASYEQYFGPGTRLTVT.

The chain recombines TRBV19 with TRBJ1-6; 8 positions match TRBD1. The CDR3 is made up of 15 amino acids. Germline values: CDR1 LNHDA, CDR2 SQIVND (reference sequence). Losses at the gene ends were 4 bases for V and 5 bases for J; bases not matched to a gene: 4. CDR3 in DNA: TGTGCCAGTAGTACAGGGGGCGCTAATAATTCACCCCTCCACTTT. It specifies CASSTGGANNSPLHF. The full variable domain, with the rest looked up from reference TRBV19 and TRBJ1-6, is DGGITQSPKYLFRKEGQNVTLSCEQNLNHDAMYWYRQDPGQGLRLIYYSQIVNDFQKGDIAEGYSVSREKKESFPLTVTSAQKNPTAFYLCASSTGGANNSPLHFGNGTRLTVT.

Only a few counts were recorded for this clone. The chain combines TRBV19 with TRBJ1-5; 7 nucleotides agree with TRBD1. CDR3 length equals 14 residues. Germline-derived CDR1 and CDR2 are LNHDA and SQIVND (reference sequence). Trimming at V came to 9 bases and at J to 3 bases, leaving 8 bases not matched to a gene. DNA for the CDR3: TGTGCCAGCAAGCGCGGGACAGTCAATCAGCCCCAGCATTTT. Protein product: CASKRGTVNQPQHF.

J is TRBJ1-6 and V is TRBV7-2; TRBD1 matches 7 bases. This CDR3 is 15 amino acids long. With 5 bases clipped from V and 2 bases from J, the junction kept 3 bases outside the gene matches. The germline V gene has CDR1 SGHTA and CDR2 FQGNSA. CDR3 in DNA: TGTGCCAGCAGCCCACAGGGGACCTATAATTCACCCCTCCACTTT. Residues: CASSPQGTYNSPLHF.

The chain combines TRBV29-1 with TRBJ2-1; the D gene is possibly TRBD1 (6 bases). Per germline, CDR1 SQVTM and CDR2 ANQGSEA. Trimming cost V 2 bases and J 7 bases, with 12 bases left between them. The CDR3 extends over 13 amino acids. The CDR3 bases are TGCAGCGTTGAAAAAGCGAGGGGGAATGAGCAGTTCTTC. Translation gives CSVEKARGNEQFF.

As DNA, the CDR3 is TGTGCCAGCAGCTTAGACGGGGACTATGGCTACACCTTC. Protein: CASSLDGDYGYTF. The chain links TRBV7-9 to TRBJ1-2; D is ambiguous. CDR1 and CDR2 (germline): SEHNR, FQNEAQ (reference sequence). The CDR3 spans 13 residues. Trimming took off 1 base at V and 3 bases at J, with 6 bases between the two ends.

The chain joins TRBV11-2 to TRBJ2-7; 7 bases agree with TRBD2. This CDR3 spans 15 amino acids. The germline CDR1 and CDR2 sequences are SGHAT and FQNNGV. V gave up 5 bases and J gave up 4 bases; unmatched junction bases: 11. The CDR3 loop reads CASSRRGGVLYEQYF. CDR3 coding DNA: TGTGCCAGCAGCCGTCGTGGGGGGGTTTTATACGAGCAGTACTTC. The full variable domain, rest sourced from reference TRBV11-2 and TRBJ2-7, is EAGVAQSPRYKIIEKRQSVAFWCNPISGHATLYWYQQILGQGPKLLIQFQNNGVVDDSQLPKDRFSAERLKGVDSTLKIQPAKLEDSAVYLCASSRRGGVLYEQYFGPGTRLTVT.